A selection of T cell receptor beta chains follows, all from one sample in a study of type 1 regulatory T cells. TCRdb ran MiXCR on the reads and lists one entry per CDR3 protein. Of fewer than 70,000 distinct CDR3 sequences listed, about three fifths were seen once; the top ten hold about 7.3%. These TCRs are of unknown antigen specificity. Sequenced input: cultured T cells, either the whole culture or a sorted T cell fraction (not recorded which). Receptors were obtained from a human donor in good health. CDR3s include the opening cysteine and the closing phenylalanine or tryptophan. Fields, in order: clone size, V gene, D gene, J gene, CDR3 protein, CDR3 DNA. The D gene is left open where the match is weak. The size of a clone is reported for some rows only, either as once, few or many, or as a class for expanded clones.

clone size: -; V gene: TRBV19; D gene: TRBD2; J gene: TRBJ2-5; CDR3 protein: CASSMDGLAGLETQYF; CDR3 DNA: TGTGCCAGTAGTATGGATGGCCTAGCGGGACTGGAGACCCAGTACTTC
clone size: few; V gene: TRBV11-1; D gene: TRBD2; J gene: TRBJ2-1; CDR3 protein: CASSPFSSGSSYNEQFF; CDR3 DNA: TGTGCCAGCAGCCCTTTCTCTAGCGGGAGCTCCTACAATGAGCAGTTCTTC
clone size: -; V gene: TRBV5-1; D gene: -; J gene: TRBJ1-4; CDR3 protein: CASSLMGRPPTNEKLFF; CDR3 DNA: TGCGCCAGCAGCTTGATGGGCCGTCCTCCAACTAATGAAAAACTGTTTTTT
clone size: few; V gene: TRBV5-1; D gene: -; J gene: TRBJ2-7; CDR3 protein: CASSSRGDRFTGYEQYF; CDR3 DNA: TGCGCCAGCAGCTCCAGGGGGGACCGTTTCACCGGATACGAGCAGTACTTC
clone size: -; V gene: TRBV30; D gene: -; J gene: TRBJ1-1; CDR3 protein: CAWSWGGSTEAFF; CDR3 DNA: TGTGCCTGGAGTTGGGGTGGGAGCACTGAAGCTTTCTTT
clone size: -; V gene: TRBV28; D gene: TRBD2; J gene: TRBJ2-7; CDR3 protein: CASSLVAGDEQYF; CDR3 DNA: TGTGCCAGCAGTTTAGTAGCGGGAGATGAGCAGTACTTC
clone size: few; V gene: TRBV29-1; D gene: -; J gene: TRBJ2-5; CDR3 protein: CSVLRGQETQYF; CDR3 DNA: TGCAGCGTTTTGCGGGGTCAGGAGACCCAGTACTTC
clone size: -; V gene: TRBV11-2; D gene: TRBD2; J gene: TRBJ2-7; CDR3 protein: CASSFTRSSGRHEPYF; CDR3 DNA: TGTGCCAGCAGCTTTACCCGGTCTAGCGGGAGGCACGAGCCGTACTTC
clone size: few; V gene: TRBV12-3/TRBV12-4; D gene: -; J gene: TRBJ2-5; CDR3 protein: CASGGAPSPETQYF; CDR3 DNA: TGTGCCAGCGGAGGGGCCCCATCCCCAGAGACCCAGTACTTC
clone size: few; V gene: TRBV28; D gene: -; J gene: TRBJ1-5; CDR3 protein: CASSSIQPQHF; CDR3 DNA: TGTGCCAGCAGTTCAATTCAGCCCCAGCATTTT
clone size: -; V gene: TRBV10-3; D gene: -; J gene: TRBJ2-5; CDR3 protein: CAISVRNDETQYF; CDR3 DNA: TGTGCCATCAGTGTTCGCAACGACGAGACCCAGTACTTC
clone size: -; V gene: TRBV15; D gene: TRBD2; J gene: TRBJ2-1; CDR3 protein: CATSNKGLAGPGVNEQFF; CDR3 DNA: TGTGCCACCAGCAACAAGGGACTAGCGGGACCGGGAGTGAATGAGCAGTTCTTC
clone size: once; V gene: TRBV27; D gene: TRBD1; J gene: TRBJ2-2; CDR3 protein: CASRPDRANGGELFF; CDR3 DNA: TGTGCCAGCAGGCCTGACAGGGCTAATGGCGGGGAGCTGTTTTTT
clone size: once; V gene: TRBV4-1; D gene: -; J gene: TRBJ2-7; CDR3 protein: CASSQSSLFGYEQYF; CDR3 DNA: TGCGCCAGCAGCCAATCTAGTCTATTCGGCTACGAGCAGTACTTC
clone size: -; V gene: TRBV5-4; D gene: -; J gene: TRBJ2-5; CDR3 protein: CASSSQRGVGETQYF; CDR3 DNA: TGTGCCAGCAGCTCCCAGAGGGGTGTTGGGGAGACCCAGTACTTC
clone size: -; V gene: TRBV24-1; D gene: -; J gene: TRBJ2-1; CDR3 protein: CATRGGGDEQFF; CDR3 DNA: TGTGCCACCAGGGGAGGGGGTGATGAGCAGTTCTTC
clone size: -; V gene: TRBV6-5; D gene: TRBD1; J gene: TRBJ2-7; CDR3 protein: CASGGGTGSKQYF; CDR3 DNA: TGTGCCAGTGGAGGCGGGACAGGGAGTAAGCAGTACTTC
clone size: few; V gene: TRBV11-2; D gene: TRBD2; J gene: TRBJ2-5; CDR3 protein: CASSLGELAGGGRETQYF; CDR3 DNA: TGTGCCAGCAGCTTAGGGGAACTAGCGGGAGGAGGGAGAGAGACCCAGTACTTC
clone size: -; V gene: TRBV12-3/TRBV12-4; D gene: -; J gene: TRBJ2-6; CDR3 protein: CASSPATSPSPGANVLTF; CDR3 DNA: TGTGCCAGCAGTCCTGCAACGTCCCCGAGCCCTGGGGCCAACGTCCTGACTTTC
clone size: -; V gene: TRBV6-2/TRBV6-3; D gene: -; J gene: TRBJ2-5; CDR3 protein: CASSYFEGMGETQYF; CDR3 DNA: TGTGCCAGCAGTTATTTCGAGGGAATGGGAGAGACCCAGTACTTC
clone size: -; V gene: TRBV29-1; D gene: -; J gene: TRBJ2-7; CDR3 protein: CSVDRPGTYEQYF; CDR3 DNA: TGCAGCGTTGACCGGCCAGGGACCTACGAGCAGTACTTC
clone size: -; V gene: TRBV7-9; D gene: TRBD1; J gene: TRBJ1-4; CDR3 protein: CASSPGGREKLFF; CDR3 DNA: TGTGCCAGCAGCCCAGGGGGTCGGGAAAAACTGTTTTTT
clone size: -; V gene: TRBV5-4; D gene: TRBD1; J gene: TRBJ2-5; CDR3 protein: CASSPGQPQETQYF; CDR3 DNA: TGTGCCAGCAGCCCGGGACAGCCCCAAGAGACCCAGTACTTC
clone size: -; V gene: TRBV20-1; D gene: -; J gene: TRBJ2-1; CDR3 protein: CSALAGVGVRDEQFF; CDR3 DNA: TGCAGTGCGCTGGCTGGAGTCGGGGTTCGCGATGAGCAGTTCTTC
clone size: few; V gene: TRBV7-9; D gene: TRBD2; J gene: TRBJ2-5; CDR3 protein: CASSSLAGAQETQYF; CDR3 DNA: TGTGCCAGCAGCTCCCTAGCGGGTGCCCAAGAGACCCAGTACTTC
clone size: -; V gene: TRBV30; D gene: -; J gene: TRBJ2-3; CDR3 protein: CAWTPGGATDTQYF; CDR3 DNA: TGTGCCTGGACCCCTGGGGGAGCCACAGATACGCAGTATTTT
clone size: -; V gene: TRBV12-3/TRBV12-4; D gene: TRBD1; J gene: TRBJ2-7; CDR3 protein: CASRMTGGEEQYF; CDR3 DNA: TGTGCCAGCAGGATGACAGGGGGAGAAGAGCAGTACTTC